Given below is one T cell receptor (beta chain) in context. V shed 5 bases and J 0 bases; nucleotides not matched to a gene: 9. Germline-derived CDR1 and CDR2 are MDHEN and SYDVKM. The CDR3 loop spans 17 amino acids. Clones were sequenced by immunoSEQ multiplex PCR, and TCRdb holds only the in-frame ones, with some missing. The top ten hold about 7.9% of the sample, which has some 130,000 clones, 85% to 90% seen once. This specimen comes from a study of control samples from healthy donors and cancer patients. This receptor was identified in a man aged 50 to 60 with head and neck cancer. The rearrangement links TRBV28 to TRBJ2-7, with 11 bases fitting TRBD2. Sequenced: PBMCs. The CDR3, as DNA: TGTGCCAGCAGTACGCCGGGACTAGCGGCAAGCTCCTACGAGCAGTACTTC. Its translation: CASSTPGLAASSYEQYF. Full variable domain (outside the CDR3, taken from reference TRBV28 and TRBJ2-7): DVKVTQSSRYLVKRTGEKVFLECVQDMDHENMFWYRQDPGLGLRLIYFSYDVKMKEKGDIPEGYSVSREKKERFSLILESASTNQTSMYLCASSTPGLAASSYEQYFGPGTRLTVT.